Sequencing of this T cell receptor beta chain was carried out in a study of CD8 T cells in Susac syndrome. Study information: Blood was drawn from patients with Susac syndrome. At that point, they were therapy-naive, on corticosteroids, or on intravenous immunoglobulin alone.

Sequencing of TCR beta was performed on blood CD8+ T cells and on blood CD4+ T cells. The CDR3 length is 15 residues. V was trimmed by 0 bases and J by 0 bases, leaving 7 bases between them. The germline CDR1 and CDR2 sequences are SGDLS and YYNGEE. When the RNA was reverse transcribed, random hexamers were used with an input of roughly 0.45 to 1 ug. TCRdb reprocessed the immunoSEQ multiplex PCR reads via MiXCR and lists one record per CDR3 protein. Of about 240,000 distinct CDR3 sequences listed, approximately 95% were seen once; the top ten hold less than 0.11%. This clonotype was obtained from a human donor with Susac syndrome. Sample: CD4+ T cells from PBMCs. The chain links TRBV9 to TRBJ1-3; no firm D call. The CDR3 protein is CASSVGQLSGNTIYF. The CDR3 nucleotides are TGTGCCAGCAGCGTAGGCCAACTCTCTGGAAACACCATATATTTT.